The source of this T cell receptor (beta chain) is a study of CD8 T cells in Susac syndrome. Random hexamers were used to reverse transcribe 0.5 to 1 ug of RNA. TCRdb reanalysed the immunoSEQ multiplex PCR reads using MiXCR and keeps one entry per CDR3 protein. The sample includes 120,000 or so distinct CDR3 sequences, 96% of them seen just once. CDR1 and CDR2 from the germline V gene are DFQATT and SNEGSKA (reference sequence). CDR3 length: 13 amino acids. The ends lost 0 bases at V and 8 bases at J; junction bases unmatched: 6. The sample consisted of CD4+ T cells from PBMCs. V gene TRBV20-1 combines with J gene TRBJ2-7; 8 positions agree with TRBD2. The sequence was collected from a human donor with Susac syndrome. CDR3 coding DNA: TGCAGTGCTAGAGAAGGTTTAGCGGGGCAGCAGTACTTC. Its translation is CSAREGLAGQQYF.